This T cell receptor (beta chain) was captured by sequencing in a study of blood T cell repertoires in COVID-19 (dated by TCRdb to the early 2020s). For the wider study: Samples from collaborators originated in the United States, Italy and Spain and spanned both the acute and convalescent phases of COVID-19. The prospective study material was composed of cDNA or gDNA derived from T cells, B-cell-depleted T cells, or PBMCs. Deeply sampled blood TCRbeta repertoires from subjects exposed to, actively infected with, or recovered from COVID-19 were included in the dataset. The repertoires were released in a freely available public database intended as a resource for research on the immune response to SARS-CoV-2. Samples came from the ongoing ImmuneRACE study (first 160 participants) plus 1,254 subjects from 6 global collaborators. A de-identified subject ID, COVID-19 status, age in years and sex were almost always included in the sample metadata. HLA class I and class II types, where available, came from metadata supplied by the sample provider rather than from assay-based typing. The paper as a whole reports these results and caveats: Clinical and demographic metadata were provided uncurated, with the amount varying by source and participant.

TCRbeta CDR3 regions were amplified from genomic DNA using the immunoSEQ Assay, a bias-controlled multiplex PCR. Concerning the study's data processing: Nucleated cell counts per sample were estimated from amplification of reference gene primers within the assay. To quantify the absolute abundance of each unique TCRbeta CDR3 rearrangement, sequence reads were collapsed and filtered. For each sample, productive Simpson clonality was calculated as the square root of Simpson's diversity index over productive rearrangements. Imported from immuneACCESS, the table was reduced by TCRdb to in-frame sequences with V and J called. These copies leave out some clones; in studies compared against another copy, an unresolved V gene accounts for under half, and the cause of the remainder is not known. V, J and clone size derive from that table, while D and trimming were established from the DNA sequence. A total of around 200,000 clones appear in this sample, 80% to 90% of them only once. Jointly, the top ten make up more than 9% of the sample.

CDR1 and CDR2, per the germline V gene, are SGHNT and YENEEA. V is pruned by 3 bases and J by 10 bases, leaving 4 bases of the junction without a gene match. Measured from the cysteine to the phenylalanine, the CDR3 is 13 residues long. Just CDR3 DNA is preserved here, 39 bases in frame from base 1. Notes on this clone: Its antigen remains undetermined. Nothing much larger sits one base from this clone, and base qualities are not available.

Collaborating institutions collected whole blood in K2EDTA tubes following their own protocols. For TCRbeta analysis, collaborators shipped samples as frozen whole blood, isolated PBMCs, or DNA extracted from either of those sample types. Sequencing was carried out using peripheral blood. The receptor chain draws on TRBV11-3 and TRBJ1-4, and 8 junctional nucleotides match TRBD1. This TCR derives from a woman of 80 years or more with acute or convalescent COVID-19. CDR3 loop: CASSLGTGGKLFF. The DNA reads as follows: TGTGCCAGCAGCTTGGGAACAGGGGGAAAACTGTTTTTT.